The rows below give T cell receptor beta chains drawn from one sample of a study of blood T cell repertoires in COVID-19. TCRdb's copy holds only in-frame clones and misses some; the assay was immunoSEQ multiplex PCR. The sample consists of 140,000 or so clones, around nine tenths of them appearing once. The sequenced material came from peripheral blood. These TCRs come from a woman between 45 and 60 years old with active or convalescent COVID-19. Both conserved end residues are part of each CDR3. A D gene is named only where the DNA matches it firmly. Part of the rows lack a size; the others show once, few, many or a class for expanded clones.

j_call,v_call,d_call,clone_size,cdr3_nt,cdr3_aa
TRBJ1-1,TRBV3-1/TRBV3-2,.,.,TGTGCCAGCAGCCAAGATGGGGGGGGCCCTAGGTCAGCTTTCTTT,CASSQDGGGPRSAFF
TRBJ1-2,TRBV4-1,TRBD1,.,TGCGCCAGCAGTCCCTGGGACAGGGCATCATATGGCTACACCTTC,CASSPWDRASYGYTF
TRBJ2-2,TRBV30,TRBD1,.,TGTGCCTGGCCCGGGACAGGCGCCACCGGGGAGCTGTTTTTT,CAWPGTGATGELFF
TRBJ2-7,TRBV2,.,.,TGTGCCAGCAGTGAAGCCGTTAGTTCGGGGTACGAGCAGTACTTC,CASSEAVSSGYEQYF
TRBJ2-2,TRBV12-3/TRBV12-4,.,once,TGTGCCAGCACCTATAGCGACACCGGGGAGCTGTTTTTT,CASTYSDTGELFF
TRBJ2-7,TRBV14,TRBD2,.,TGTGCCAGCAGCCAATCTTCTTGGACTAGCGGGGGCGAGCAGTACTTC,CASSQSSWTSGGEQYF
TRBJ1-2,TRBV4-3,.,.,TGCGCCAGCAGCCAAGAGACAGTATTTAACTATGGCTACACCTTC,CASSQETVFNYGYTF
TRBJ2-7,TRBV4-1,.,.,TGCGCCAGCAGCCAACCGGGATCACCCTACGAGCAGTACTTC,CASSQPGSPYEQYF
TRBJ2-1,TRBV3-1/TRBV3-2,.,.,TGTGCCAGCAGCCTACGACCGACTGGGAGCTCCTACAATGAGCAGTTCTTC,CASSLRPTGSSYNEQFF
TRBJ1-1,TRBV6-5,.,.,TGTGCCAGCAGTCTGCGCGCAGGAGGCACTGAAGCTTTCTTT,CASSLRAGGTEAFF
TRBJ1-5,TRBV7-6,.,.,TGTGCCAGCAGCTTAGCGGGTGAGGGGGGGATGCATTTT,CASSLAGEGGMHF
TRBJ2-1,TRBV7-3,TRBD1,.,TGTGCCAGCAGCTTAACTAGGCCGGGACAGGGGCCCAATGAGCAGTTCTTC,CASSLTRPGQGPNEQFF
TRBJ2-2,TRBV11-2,TRBD1,once,TGTGCCAGCAGCTTAGTGGGACAGGGGGCCGGGGAGCTGTTTTTT,CASSLVGQGAGELFF
TRBJ2-2,TRBV2,TRBD2,.,TGTGCCAGCAGTGACGGGGGGACCGGGGAGCTGTTTTTT,CASSDGGTGELFF
TRBJ2-6,TRBV5-1,TRBD1,many,TGCGCCAGCAGGTCGGGACAGCCAAGCTCTGGGGCCAACGTCCTGACTTTC,CASRSGQPSSGANVLTF
TRBJ1-1,TRBV7-9,TRBD1,.,TGTGCCAGCAGCTTGGGGACAGGAGAAGCTTTCTTT,CASSLGTGEAFF
TRBJ1-2,TRBV6-5,TRBD1,.,TGTGCCAGCAGTAGGGGACAGCCCTATGGCTACACCTTC,CASSRGQPYGYTF
TRBJ1-5,TRBV18,.,few,TGTGCCAGCACACCGCGGGGGTTGGAGCAGCCCCAGCATTTT,CASTPRGLEQPQHF
TRBJ2-2,TRBV7-2,TRBD1,.,TGTGCCAGCAGCTTAGCCGGGCAGGGGGCGGTCCACGGGGAGCTGTTTTTT,CASSLAGQGAVHGELFF
TRBJ1-4,TRBV30,.,.,TGTGCCTGGAGCAGGGGCCACAAGGAAAAACTGTTTTTT,CAWSRGHKEKLFF
TRBJ1-1,TRBV2,TRBD1,.,TGTGCCAGCAGCGGCACAGGGGGGAACACTGAAGCTTTCTTT,CASSGTGGNTEAFF
TRBJ2-7,TRBV6-1,.,.,TGTGCCAGCAGTGAAAGTCTTTCCGGCGAGCAGTACTTC,CASSESLSGEQYF
TRBJ1-2,TRBV30,.,once,TGTGCCTGGAGTGAGGCGGGTATCTATGGCTACACCTTC,CAWSEAGIYGYTF
TRBJ2-1,TRBV9,.,.,TGTGCCAGCAGCCAAATGGGGCAGGGAGGGGGTGAGCAGTTCTTC,CASSQMGQGGGEQFF
TRBJ2-5,TRBV5-1,TRBD1,.,TGCGCCAGCAGCCCCCACGGACAGGGGCTAGGACCATGGACCCAGTACTTC,CASSPHGQGLGPWTQYF
TRBJ1-6,TRBV19,.,.,TGTGCCAGTAGTCCGACCGTTGGACTAAATTCACCCCTCCACTTT,CASSPTVGLNSPLHF
TRBJ1-6,TRBV7-2,TRBD1,.,TGTGCCAGCAGCCTAGGACAGGGATTTTCACCCCTCCACTTT,CASSLGQGFSPLHF
TRBJ2-3,TRBV10-3,TRBD2,.,TGTGCCATCACAGCGGGGGACACAGATACGCAGTATTTT,CAITAGDTDTQYF
TRBJ2-7,TRBV12-3/TRBV12-4,.,.,TGTGCCAGCAGTTTTAGTCTTACTTACGAGCAGTACTTC,CASSFSLTYEQYF
TRBJ1-2,TRBV12-3/TRBV12-4,TRBD1,.,TGTGCCAGCAACGTAAGACAGGGGCATCACACCTTC,CASNVRQGHHTF
TRBJ1-3,TRBV6-6,.,few,TGTGCCAGCAGTTACGAGGGCTCCTCTGGAAACACCATATATTTT,CASSYEGSSGNTIYF
TRBJ2-7,TRBV4-1,TRBD1,once,TGCGCCAGCAGCCAAGATTTATCAGGGGGCGAGCAGTACTTC,CASSQDLSGGEQYF
TRBJ1-5,TRBV19,TRBD1,once,TGTGCCAGTACCACTTCTAGGGACAGGGTACGCCAGCCCCAGCATTTT,CASTTSRDRVRQPQHF
TRBJ1-1,TRBV6-6,TRBD1,.,TGTGCCAGCAGTCATCTCAGGGGACAGGGCAGTACTGAAGCTTTCTTT,CASSHLRGQGSTEAFF
TRBJ1-5,TRBV11-2,TRBD1,.,TGTGCCAGCAGCTTAGGTCCCCAGGGGGCCTACAATCAGCCCCAGCATTTT,CASSLGPQGAYNQPQHF
TRBJ2-2,TRBV6-2/TRBV6-3,.,.,TGTGCCAGCAGCCTCCAACGGGCCGGGGAGCTGTTTTTT,CASSLQRAGELFF
TRBJ1-4,TRBV7-9,TRBD1,few,TGTGCCAGCAGCCCCCTAGCGGGACAGGGGGCGTTCTGGAGTGAAAAACTGTTTTTT,CASSPLAGQGAFWSEKLFF
TRBJ1-1,TRBV7-9,TRBD1,.,TGTGCCAGCAGCCCAGGACAGGAGATGAACACTGAAGCTTTCTTT,CASSPGQEMNTEAFF
TRBJ1-1,TRBV7-6,.,.,TGTGCCAGCAGCTTAGGACAGGTGAACACTGAAGCTTTCTTT,CASSLGQVNTEAFF
TRBJ1-2,TRBV19,.,.,TGTGCCAGTAGTATCTATACTGGGGGCGCCGGAGCAGGCTACACCTTC,CASSIYTGGAGAGYTF
TRBJ2-4,TRBV7-2,.,.,TGTGCCAGCAGCCGGGGGAGCTCCAAAAACATTCAGTACTTC,CASSRGSSKNIQYF